Each of the 23 T cell receptor beta chains below was sequenced from the same sample in a study of blood T cell repertoires in COVID-19. Sequencing was performed with immunoSEQ multiplex PCR; in TCRdb, only in-frame clones are kept and a portion is missing. The table has under 200,000 clones, approximately 85% seen once. The sequencing sample was made of peripheral blood. The source is a woman of 80 years or more with acute or convalescent COVID-19.

This clone was seen a single time. The J gene is TRBJ1-5, the V gene TRBV6-6; 7 nucleotides match TRBD1. This CDR3 region has 15 residues. Germline V gene sequence: CDR1 MNHNY, CDR2 SVGAGI (reference sequence). Unmatched junction bases numbered 9, after V lost 6 bases and J lost 4 bases. The CDR3 DNA sequence: TGTGCCAGCAGCTGGGACAGCCTGGGGAATCAGCCCCAGCATTTT. Its translation is CASSWDSLGNQPQHF.

This chain joins TRBV19 and TRBJ2-4; 11 nucleotides match TRBD2. CDR1 and CDR2 from the germline V gene are LNHDA and SQIVND (reference sequence). The CDR3 consists of 15 residues. V was clipped by 5 bases and J by 4 bases; unmatched bases: 4. CDR3 bases: TGTGCCAGTAGTCTCAGACTAGCGGGGAAAAACATTCAGTACTTC. This codes for CASSLRLAGKNIQYF. The full variable domain, completed using reference TRBV19 and TRBJ2-4, is DGGITQSPKYLFRKEGQNVTLSCEQNLNHDAMYWYRQDPGQGLRLIYYSQIVNDFQKGDIAEGYSVSREKKESFPLTVTSAQKNPTAFYLCASSLRLAGKNIQYFGAGTRLSVL.

J is TRBJ2-3 and V is TRBV14, with TRBD2 identical over 9 bases. J lost 6 bases, V lost 1 base, and 2 bases had no gene match. Germline CDR1 and CDR2: SGHDN and FVKESK. The CDR3 sequence is 14 residues long. The CDR3 reads CASSQVTSGDTQYF. DNA for the CDR3: TGTGCCAGCAGCCAAGTTACTAGCGGGGATACGCAGTATTTT.

The sample holds one count of this clone. The gene calls are TRBV29-1 and TRBJ2-1, with 11 bases identical to TRBD1. The CDR3 extends over 12 amino acids. The V gene end was trimmed by 6 bases and the J gene end by 6 bases; junction bases not matched to a gene: 1. Looked up from germline, CDR1 is SQVTM and CDR2 is ANQGSEA. The CDR3 nucleotides are TGCAGCGTCGGGACAGGGGGCAATGAGCAGTTCTTC. This gives the protein CSVGTGGNEQFF.

The V and J genes are TRBV20-1 and TRBJ1-2; D remains unclear. The CDR3 is 10 residues long. Germline V lookup: CDR1 DFQATT, CDR2 SNEGSKA (reference sequence). V lost 5 bases and J lost 4, with 5 bases in between. The CDR3 here is CSASGYGYTF. DNA for the CDR3: TGCAGTGCTTCAGGCTATGGCTACACCTTC.

This chain connects TRBV11-1 to TRBJ2-3, with a possible D match to TRBD1 (5 bases). Germline CDR1 reads SGHAT; CDR2 reads FQDESV (reference sequence). CDR3 length: 14 residues. V was clipped by 3 bases and J by 2 bases, with 9 bases between them. In DNA form, the CDR3 reads TGTGCCAGCAGCTTGATGGACACCACAGATACGCAGTATTTT. It translates to CASSLMDTTDTQYF.

This chain joins TRBV2 and TRBJ1-5; TRBD1 matches 8 bases. V lost 1 base and J lost 3; bases outside the gene matches: 14. Germline lookup yields CDR1 SNHLY and CDR2 FYNNEI. The CDR3 has 19 amino acids. The CDR3 spells CASSEEAMYGQGINQPQHF. CDR3 nucleotides: TGTGCCAGCAGTGAAGAAGCCATGTACGGACAGGGAATCAATCAGCCCCAGCATTTT. The full variable domain, with the rest looked up from reference TRBV2 and TRBJ1-5, is EPEVTQTPSHQVTQMGQEVILRCVPISNHLYFYWYRQILGQKVEFLVSFYNNEISEKSEIFDDQFSVERPDGSNFTLKIRSTKLEDSAMYFCASSEEAMYGQGINQPQHFGDGTRLSIL.

The chain recombines TRBV5-1 with TRBJ2-7; 12 positions match TRBD1. The CDR3 is made up of 15 amino acids. With V trimmed by 2 bases and J by 7 bases, 7 bases remained unmatched. Germline loops: CDR1 SGHRS, CDR2 YFSETQ. Here the CDR3 reads CASSFGGQGAGEQYF. CDR3 DNA sequence: TGCGCCAGCAGCTTTGGGGGACAGGGGGCGGGAGAGCAGTACTTC.

CDR3 amino acids: CASSYFSGSKETQYF. The CDR3 DNA reads TGTGCCAGCAGTTACTTTAGCGGGAGTAAGGAGACCCAGTACTTC. This sequence joins TRBV6-2 or TRBV6-3 and TRBJ2-5; TRBD2 agrees at 9 bases. CDR3 length: 15 residues. Germline values: CDR1 MNHEY, CDR2 SVGEGT. V lost 1 base, J lost 5 bases, and 5 bases stayed unmatched.

J is TRBJ2-7 and V is TRBV6-2 or TRBV6-3; 8 bases line up with TRBD1. The CDR3 has 14 residues. Germline CDR1 reads MNHEY; CDR2 reads SVGEGT. The junction had 9 bases not matched to a gene; V was cut back by 4 bases and J by 7 bases. The DNA for the CDR3 is TGTGCCAGCAGTTCCACAGGGGGGTACGTGGAGCAGTACTTC. Residues: CASSSTGGYVEQYF.

The chain couples TRBV10-3 to TRBJ2-5, with D possibly TRBD1 on 6 matching bases. The CDR3 is made up of 13 amino acids. The germline V gene encodes CDR1 ENHRY and CDR2 SYGVKD. The ends were cut back, 6 bases at V and 2 bases at J, with 10 bases in the middle. Written as DNA, the CDR3 is TGTGCCATCAGAACCGGACAGCAAGAGACCCAGTACTTC. Its protein is CAIRTGQQETQYF.

This clone was counted between two and nine times. The CDR3 is CASSSPSTTGGERGYTF. The CDR3 bases are TGTGCCAGCAGCTCCCCCTCGACGACAGGGGGCGAGAGGGGCTACACCTTC. The rearrangement uses TRBV28 and TRBJ1-2; 10 bases line up with TRBD1. The CDR3 consists of 17 residues. With 6 bases clipped from V and 8 bases from J, the junction kept 18 bases outside the gene matches. The V gene's germline CDR1 is MDHEN and CDR2 SYDVKM.

The chain is built from TRBV12-3 or TRBV12-4 and TRBJ2-5; TRBD1 might be the D (6 bases). The CDR3 covers 13 residues. V lost 6 bases and J lost 4, with 12 bases in between. The CDR3 DNA is TGTGCCAGCAGCCCGGACAGTTTAGAGACCCAGTACTTC. Its translation: CASSPDSLETQYF.

With regard to this clone: Other DNA sequences from this sample encode an identical CDR3 as well. The chain is built from TRBV18 and TRBJ1-1; 10 nucleotides align to TRBD1. CDR3 length: 14 amino acids. The trim removed 3 bases at V and 3 bases at J, leaving 1 base unmatched. Germline V gene sequence: CDR1 KGHSH, CDR2 LQKENI. CDR3 sequence: CASSPGTGDTEAFF. The CDR3 region has the DNA TGTGCCAGCTCACCCGGGACAGGGGACACTGAAGCTTTCTTT.

This CDR3 reads CASREQGRSAFF. CDR3 DNA sequence: TGTGCCAGCAGGGAACAGGGGCGATCGGCTTTCTTT. The chain employs TRBV2 and TRBJ1-1; 7 bases align to TRBD1. After removal of 6 bases from V and 11 bases from J, the junction contained 9 bases not matched to a gene. The CDR3 spans 12 residues. Germline lookup yields CDR1 SNHLY and CDR2 FYNNEI.

This clone was seen only once. The DNA of the CDR3 is TGTGCCAGCAGCCAAACAGGGTTCAGGAACACCGGGGAGCTGTTTTTT. This codes for CASSQTGFRNTGELFF. The chain carries TRBV7-3 and TRBJ2-2, with D tentatively TRBD1 (6 bases). Germline CDR1 and CDR2: SGHTA and FQGTGA. V dropped 5 bases and J dropped 1 base, with 14 bases sitting between them. The CDR3 extends over 16 amino acids.

The V gene is TRBV27, the J gene TRBJ2-7, with 7 bases that match TRBD2. The CDR3 consists of 13 residues. Trimming took 8 bases from V and 5 from J; bases not matched to a gene: 9. Germline values: CDR1 MNHEY, CDR2 SMNVEV (reference sequence). For the CDR3, the DNA is TGTGCCAGCCGAACCTCCGGGGGGAACGAGCAGTACTTC. Encoded protein: CASRTSGGNEQYF.

The chain couples TRBV7-2 to TRBJ2-1; 12 nucleotides align to TRBD1. CDR1 is SGHTA, CDR2 FQGNSA, per germline. The V gene end was trimmed by 2 bases and the J gene end by 7 bases; junction bases not matched to a gene: 15. The CDR3 consists of 19 residues. CDR3 amino acids: CASSLTGTGGFSARNEQFF. In DNA form, the CDR3 reads TGTGCCAGCAGCTTAACTGGGACAGGGGGCTTCAGCGCTCGAAATGAGCAGTTCTTC. Complete variable domain (other parts from reference TRBV7-2 and TRBJ2-1): GAGVSQSPSNKVTEKGKDVELRCDPISGHTALYWYRQSLGQGLEFLIYFQGNSAPDKSGLPSDRFSAERTGGSVSTLTIQRTQQEDSAVYLCASSLTGTGGFSARNEQFFGPGTRLTVL.

Only one count was recorded for this clone. The V gene is TRBV21-1, the J gene TRBJ1-1. TRBV21-1 is recorded as a pseudogene. CDR3 size: 16 residues. CDR3 DNA sequence: TGTGCCAGCAATCTTTTTAGAGCCACCCCGAACACTGAAGCTTTCTTT. Its translation is CASNLFRATPNTEAFF.

This chain joins TRBV30 and TRBJ1-5, with D possibly being TRBD1 (6 bases). Trimming took off 0 bases at V and 7 bases at J, with 13 bases between the two ends. Germline CDR1 and CDR2: GTSNPN and SVGIG (reference sequence). The CDR3 length is 14 residues. CDR3 DNA sequence: TGTGCCTGGAGTGTACTGACAGGTACGCAGCCCCAGCATTTT. It encodes CAWSVLTGTQPQHF.

This clone is medium-sized by share. The V gene is TRBV11-2, the J gene TRBJ2-5; unclear D gene. V was clipped by 1 base and J by 5 bases, with 23 bases between them. Germline assignment: CDR1 SGHAT and CDR2 FQNNGV. This CDR3 is 18 amino acids long. This CDR3 is CASSLADLRVSSEETQYF. DNA of the CDR3: TGTGCCAGCAGCTTAGCCGATCTCCGGGTCTCTTCTGAGGAGACCCAGTACTTC.

This sequence joins TRBV7-9 and TRBJ2-5; weak D call: TRBD2 (7 bases). CDR3 length: 14 residues. The V gene's germline CDR1 is SEHNR and CDR2 FQNEAQ (reference sequence). The germline V and J ends were trimmed by 6 bases and 5 bases, with 16 bases remaining between them. The DNA of the CDR3 is TGTGCCAGCAGGAATTCGGGGGGCGCGGAGACCCAGTACTTC. Its translation: CASRNSGGAETQYF.

J is TRBJ2-7 and V is TRBV3-1 (or the pseudogene TRBV3-2); TRBD2 agrees at 7 bases. Germline V CDR1 and CDR2: LGHDT, YNNKEL (reference sequence). CDR3 length equals 15 residues. V dropped 0 bases and J dropped 4; count of bases not matched to a gene: 6. CDR3 sequence reads: CASSQDLASGYEQYF. The CDR3 nucleotides read TGTGCCAGCAGCCAAGATTTGGCTAGCGGATACGAGCAGTACTTC.